These 10 T cell receptor beta chains were sequenced from one sample in a study of T cell clonality in common variable immunodeficiency. Sequencing used immunoSEQ multiplex PCR; TCRdb keeps in-frame clones, though not all of them. The sample has 35,000 to 50,000 clones, none seen only once. The sample consisted of peripheral blood mononuclear cells. Source of these receptors: a person aged 18 to 70 in good health.

This clone came up many times. The CDR3 is cut off 3 residues early in the read; its end comes from the germline J gene. The J gene is TRBJ2-7, the V gene TRBV7-8; TRBD1 agrees at 8 bases. Germline V gene sequence: CDR1 SGHVS, CDR2 FQNEAQ. The V gene end was trimmed by 7 bases and the J gene end by 1 base; junction bases not matched to a gene: 9. The CDR3 spans 15 residues. Partial CDR3 DNA: TGTGCCAGCAACCTGAGGACAGGGTCTTCCTACGAG. This encodes CASNLRTGSSYE. The complete CDR3 reads CASNLRTGSSYEQYF.

This clone was counted at least ten times. With the read ending 3 residues before the CDR3 end, the germline J gene is used to fill in that end. The chain combines TRBV5-1 with TRBJ2-7, with D possibly TRBD2 on 5 matching bases. Trimming took off 0 bases at V and 3 bases at J, with 16 bases between the two ends. CDR3 length: 16 residues. Germline V lookup: CDR1 SGHRS, CDR2 YFSETQ. CDR3 amino acids: CASSLGGSGLGYEQYF. CDR3 DNA, as far as it was read: TGCGCCAGCAGCTTGGGAGGATCAGGACTTGGCTACGAG.

This clone was detected many times. The read falls 3 residues short of the CDR3 end, and the missing part is taken from the germline J gene. The genes are TRBV11-3 and TRBJ2-5, with D tentatively TRBD2 (6 bases). Per the germline V gene, CDR1 is SGHNT and CDR2 is YENEEA. The CDR3 loop spans 14 amino acids. Trimming took 6 bases from V and 2 from J, leaving 13 bases between them. This CDR3 reads CASRSRGDQETQYF. CDR3 DNA (partial): TGTGCCAGCAGGTCCCGCGGGGATCAAGAGACC.

This clone was picked up many times. The read gets to within 3 residues of the CDR3 end, and the germline J gene fills in the rest. This sequence joins TRBV14 and TRBJ1-3; 9 nucleotides line up with TRBD1. Germline trimming cut 1 base from V and 1 base from J; bases unmatched to any gene: 8. CDR1 is SGHDN, CDR2 FVKESK, per germline. The CDR3 extends over 18 amino acids. The CDR3 loop is CASSQVKVDRGSGNTIYF. Partial CDR3 DNA: TGTGCCAGCAGCCAAGTTAAAGTGGACAGGGGTTCTGGAAACACC.

This clone was detected many times. The CDR3 is cut off 3 residues early in the read; its end comes from the germline J gene. The rearrangement joins TRBV5-1 to TRBJ2-5; 8 bases fit TRBD2. This CDR3 contains 15 residues. The trim removed 1 base at V and 0 bases at J, leaving 2 bases unmatched. Germline V gene sequence: CDR1 SGHRS, CDR2 YFSETQ. Partial CDR3 DNA: TGCGCCAGCAGCTTGCGTAGCGGGGACCAAGAGACC. As protein: CASSLRSGDQET. The entire CDR3 is CASSLRSGDQETQYF. Filled out from reference TRBV5-1 and TRBJ2-5, the complete variable domain reads KAGVTQTPRYLIKTRGQQVTLSCSPISGHRSVSWYQQTPGQGLQFLFEYFSETQRNKGNFPGRFSGRQFSNSRSEMNVSTLELGDSALYLCASSLRSGDQETQYFGPGTRLLVL.

This clone was recorded many times. Read sequence stops 3 residues before the CDR3 end, and the germline J gene provides the missing end. The chain is built from TRBV19 and TRBJ2-5; 10 nucleotides match TRBD1. CDR3 length: 16 amino acids. In germline, CDR1 is LNHDA, CDR2 SQIVND (reference sequence). Trimming took 4 bases from V and 0 from J; bases not matched to a gene: 5. CDR3 region: CASSRTGGTYQETQYF. CDR3 DNA (partial): TGTGCCAGTAGTAGGACAGGGGGTACATACCAAGAGACC.

This clone has a count of ten or more. The read comes to an end 3 residues before the CDR3 does, leaving the germline J gene to fill in the end. The V gene is TRBV9, the J gene TRBJ2-7, with 8 bases that match TRBD1. J was trimmed by 1 base and V by 0 bases; bases with no gene match: 3. The germline CDR1 and CDR2 sequences are SGDLS and YYNGEE. The CDR3 contains 15 residues. CDR3 bases read: TGTGCCAGCAGCGTAGGGGACAGGTCTTCCTACGAG. It yields the protein CASSVGDRSSYE. The CDR3, in full, reads CASSVGDRSSYEQYF.

Ten or more counts support this clone. The read ends 3 residues early relative to the CDR3; the germline J gene fills the gap. The V and J genes are TRBV5-4 and TRBJ1-4, with D maybe TRBD1 (5 bases). The CDR3 is 16 amino acids. Germline CDR1 reads SGHNT; CDR2 reads YYREEE (reference sequence). The V end lost 2 bases, the J end lost 1 base, and 12 bases lay between the germline ends. The CDR3 region is CASSFRGIGTNEKLFF. The covered CDR3 bases are TGTGCCAGCAGCTTTCGGGGGATTGGAACTAATGAAAAA.

This clone was counted many times. The DNA ends 3 residues before the CDR3 does, and the rest of the CDR3 is filled in from the germline J gene. The rearrangement links TRBV28 to TRBJ2-7; 10 positions match TRBD1. The CDR3 is 14 residues long. Germline trimming cut 6 bases from V and 3 bases from J; bases unmatched to any gene: 5. The germline gives CDR1 MDHEN, CDR2 SYDVKM. Incomplete CDR3 DNA: TGTGCCAGCAGGACCGGGACAGGGGTCTACGAG. Protein sequence: CASRTGTGVYE. The whole CDR3 is CASRTGTGVYEQYF.

This clone showed up many times. A junction boundary mismatches the germline segment, possibly from a read error. The CDR3 end is not reached by the read, which stops 3 residues before it; the germline J gene fills it in. The V and J genes are TRBV4-2 and TRBJ2-5, with 7 bases lining up with TRBD1. CDR1 LGHNA and CDR2 YNFKEQ come from the germline V gene. This CDR3 comprises 14 residues. The CDR3 sequence is CASSQVGTAETQYF. Incomplete CDR3 DNA: TGCGCCAGCAGCCAAGTTGGGACAGCCGAGACC.